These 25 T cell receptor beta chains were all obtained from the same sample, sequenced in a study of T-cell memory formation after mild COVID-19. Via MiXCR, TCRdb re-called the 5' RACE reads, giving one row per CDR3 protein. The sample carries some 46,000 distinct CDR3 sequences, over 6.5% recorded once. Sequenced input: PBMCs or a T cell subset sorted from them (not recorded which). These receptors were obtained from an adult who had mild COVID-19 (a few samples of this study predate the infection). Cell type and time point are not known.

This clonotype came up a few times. CDR3 sequence reads: CASSQAGWTEAFF. The CDR3 DNA reads TGCGCCAGCAGCCAAGCAGGGTGGACTGAAGCTTTCTTT. The chain is built from TRBV4-1 and TRBJ1-1, with TRBD1 as a possible D gene (5 bases). This CDR3 contains 13 residues. Germline V gene data show CDR1 as MGHRA and CDR2 as YSYEKL. Trimming left V 1 base short and J 5 bases short, with 8 bases between.

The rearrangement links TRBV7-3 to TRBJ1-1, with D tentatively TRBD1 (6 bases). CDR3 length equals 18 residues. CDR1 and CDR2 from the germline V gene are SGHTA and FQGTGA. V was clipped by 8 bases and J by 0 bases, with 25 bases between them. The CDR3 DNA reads TGTGCCAGCGCACGGCCCCGGAAACAGGGCTTAATGAACACTGAAGCTTTCTTT. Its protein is CASARPRKQGLMNTEAFF.

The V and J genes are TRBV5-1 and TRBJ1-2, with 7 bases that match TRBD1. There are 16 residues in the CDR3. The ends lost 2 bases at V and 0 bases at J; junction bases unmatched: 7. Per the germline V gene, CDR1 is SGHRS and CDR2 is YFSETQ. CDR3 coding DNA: TGCGCCAGCAGCTTATCATCAGGGGGAGCTAACTATGGCTACACCTTC. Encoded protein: CASSLSSGGANYGYTF.

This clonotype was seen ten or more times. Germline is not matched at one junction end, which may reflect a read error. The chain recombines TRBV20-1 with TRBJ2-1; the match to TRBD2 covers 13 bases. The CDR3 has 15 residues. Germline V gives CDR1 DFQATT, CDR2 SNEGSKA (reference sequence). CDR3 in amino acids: CSAGELAGGYNEQFF. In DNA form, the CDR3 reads TGCAGTGCTGGAGAACTAGCGGGAGGGTACAATGAGCAGTTCTTC.

As DNA, the CDR3 is TGTGCCAGCAGCTTAGCGCTAGGGTTTGAAGCTTTCTTT. It specifies CASSLALGFEAFF. The chain joins TRBV7-8 to TRBJ1-1, with D uncertain. There are 13 residues in the CDR3. Germline V CDR1 and CDR2: SGHVS, FQNEAQ. Trimming shortened V by 0 bases and J by 7 bases, and 9 bases separated the two germline ends.

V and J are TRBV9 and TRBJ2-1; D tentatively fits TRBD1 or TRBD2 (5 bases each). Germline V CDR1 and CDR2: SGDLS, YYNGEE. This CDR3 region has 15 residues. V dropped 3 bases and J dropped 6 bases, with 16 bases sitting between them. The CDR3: CASSEGPEGPNEQFF. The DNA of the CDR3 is TGTGCCAGCAGCGAGGGCCCTGAGGGACCCAATGAGCAGTTCTTC.

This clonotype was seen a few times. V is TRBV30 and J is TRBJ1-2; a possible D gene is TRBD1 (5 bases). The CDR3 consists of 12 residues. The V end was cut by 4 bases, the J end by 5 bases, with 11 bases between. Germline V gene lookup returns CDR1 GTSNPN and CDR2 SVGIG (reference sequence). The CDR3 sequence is CAWIIGGYGYTF. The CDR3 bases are TGTGCCTGGATAATCGGGGGGTATGGCTACACCTTC. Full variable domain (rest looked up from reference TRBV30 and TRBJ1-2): SQTIHQWPATLVQPVGSPLSLECTVEGTSNPNLYWYRQAAGRGLQLLFYSVGIGQISSEVPQNLSASRPQDRQFILSSKKLLLSDSGFYLCAWIIGGYGYTFGSGTRLTVV.

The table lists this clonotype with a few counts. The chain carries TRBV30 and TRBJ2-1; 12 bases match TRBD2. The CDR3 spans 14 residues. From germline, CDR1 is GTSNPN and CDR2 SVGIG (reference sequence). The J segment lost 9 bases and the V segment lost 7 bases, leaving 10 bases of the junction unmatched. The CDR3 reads CAFRLAGEFSEQFF. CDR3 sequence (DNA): TGTGCCTTCCGACTAGCGGGAGAATTTTCTGAGCAGTTCTTC.

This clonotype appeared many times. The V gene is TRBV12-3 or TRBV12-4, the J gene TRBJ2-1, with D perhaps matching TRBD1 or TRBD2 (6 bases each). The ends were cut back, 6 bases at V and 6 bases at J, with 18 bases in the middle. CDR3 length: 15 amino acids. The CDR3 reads CASRRGGGSANEQFF. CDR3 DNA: TGTGCCAGCAGAAGAGGGGGAGGCTCCGCCAATGAGCAGTTCTTC.

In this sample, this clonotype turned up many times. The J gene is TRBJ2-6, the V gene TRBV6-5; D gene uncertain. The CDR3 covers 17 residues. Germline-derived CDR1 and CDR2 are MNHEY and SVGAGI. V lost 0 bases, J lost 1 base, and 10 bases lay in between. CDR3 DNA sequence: TGTGCCAGCAGTTACTCCCGCCTTCTATCTGGGGCCAACGTCCTGACTTTC. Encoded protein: CASSYSRLLSGANVLTF.

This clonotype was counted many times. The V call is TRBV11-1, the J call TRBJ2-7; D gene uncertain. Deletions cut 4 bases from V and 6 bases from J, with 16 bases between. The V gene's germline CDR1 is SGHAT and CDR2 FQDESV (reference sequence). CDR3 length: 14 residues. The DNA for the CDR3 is TGTGCCAGCAGCTACCGGCCCCCATCTGGCGAGCAGTACTTC. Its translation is CASSYRPPSGEQYF.

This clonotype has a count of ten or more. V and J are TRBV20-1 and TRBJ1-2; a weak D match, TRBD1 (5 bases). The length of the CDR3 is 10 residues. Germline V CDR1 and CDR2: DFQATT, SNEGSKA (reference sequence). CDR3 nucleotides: TGCAGCGGGACTTCATATGGCTACACCTTC. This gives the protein CSGTSYGYTF.

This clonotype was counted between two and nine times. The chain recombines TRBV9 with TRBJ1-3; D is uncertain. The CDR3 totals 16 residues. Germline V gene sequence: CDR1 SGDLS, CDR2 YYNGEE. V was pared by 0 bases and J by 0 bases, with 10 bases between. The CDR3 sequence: CASSVGGGSSGNTIYF. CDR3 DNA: TGTGCCAGCAGCGTAGGAGGCGGGAGCTCTGGAAACACCATATATTTT.

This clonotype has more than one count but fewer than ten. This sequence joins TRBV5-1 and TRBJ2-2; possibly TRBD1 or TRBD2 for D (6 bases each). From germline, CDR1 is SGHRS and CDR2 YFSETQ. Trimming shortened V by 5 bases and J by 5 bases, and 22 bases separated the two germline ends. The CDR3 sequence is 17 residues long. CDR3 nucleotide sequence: TGCGCCAGCAGACTAAACCCATGGGGGGCTAGGACCGGGGAGCTGTTTTTT. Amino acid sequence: CASRLNPWGARTGELFF.

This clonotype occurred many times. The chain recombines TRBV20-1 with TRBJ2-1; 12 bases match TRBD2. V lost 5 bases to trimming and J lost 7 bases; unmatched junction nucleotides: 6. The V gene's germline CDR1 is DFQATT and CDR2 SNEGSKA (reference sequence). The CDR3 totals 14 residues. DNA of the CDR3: TGCAGTGCTCCCACTAGCGGGAGGACAAATGAGCAGTTCTTC. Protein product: CSAPTSGRTNEQFF.

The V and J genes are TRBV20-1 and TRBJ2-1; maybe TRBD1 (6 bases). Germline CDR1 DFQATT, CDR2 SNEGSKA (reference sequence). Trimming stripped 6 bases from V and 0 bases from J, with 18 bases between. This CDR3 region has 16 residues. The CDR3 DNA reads TGCAGTGCGAAGGACAGCCGCGGTTACTCCTACAATGAGCAGTTCTTC. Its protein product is CSAKDSRGYSYNEQFF.

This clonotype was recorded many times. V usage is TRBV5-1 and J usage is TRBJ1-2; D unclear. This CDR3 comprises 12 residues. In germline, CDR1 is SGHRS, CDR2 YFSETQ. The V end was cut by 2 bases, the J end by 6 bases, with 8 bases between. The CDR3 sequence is CASSLNGNGYTF. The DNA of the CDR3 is TGCGCCAGCAGCTTAAACGGGAATGGCTACACCTTC. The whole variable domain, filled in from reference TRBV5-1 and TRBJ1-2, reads KAGVTQTPRYLIKTRGQQVTLSCSPISGHRSVSWYQQTPGQGLQFLFEYFSETQRNKGNFPGRFSGRQFSNSRSEMNVSTLELGDSALYLCASSLNGNGYTFGSGTRLTVV.

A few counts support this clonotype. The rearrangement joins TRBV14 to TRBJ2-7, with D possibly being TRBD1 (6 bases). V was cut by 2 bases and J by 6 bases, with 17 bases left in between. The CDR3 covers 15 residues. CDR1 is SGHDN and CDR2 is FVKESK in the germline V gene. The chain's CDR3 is CASSQWAGASSEQYF. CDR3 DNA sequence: TGTGCCAGCAGCCAATGGGCAGGGGCATCTTCCGAGCAGTACTTC.

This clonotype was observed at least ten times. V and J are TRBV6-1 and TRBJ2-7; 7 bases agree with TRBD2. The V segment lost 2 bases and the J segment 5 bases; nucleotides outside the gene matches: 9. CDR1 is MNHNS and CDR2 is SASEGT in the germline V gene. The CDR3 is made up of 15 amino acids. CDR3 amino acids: CASSEREGLSDEQYF. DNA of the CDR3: TGTGCCAGCAGTGAAAGGGAGGGCTTGAGCGACGAGCAGTACTTC.

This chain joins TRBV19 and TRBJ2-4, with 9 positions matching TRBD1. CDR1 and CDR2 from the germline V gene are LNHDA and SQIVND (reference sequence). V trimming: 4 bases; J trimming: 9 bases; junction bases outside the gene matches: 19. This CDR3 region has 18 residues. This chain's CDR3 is CASSRRTGGASVYSIQYF. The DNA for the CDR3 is TGTGCCAGTAGTAGAAGAACAGGGGGCGCGAGTGTGTATAGCATTCAGTACTTC.

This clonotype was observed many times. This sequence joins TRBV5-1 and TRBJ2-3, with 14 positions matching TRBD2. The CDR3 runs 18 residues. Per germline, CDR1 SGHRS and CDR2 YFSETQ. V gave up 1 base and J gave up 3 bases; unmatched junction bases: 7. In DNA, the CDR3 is TGCGCCAGCAGCTTGTCCGGGACTAGCGGGAGCGGTACAGATACGCAGTATTTT. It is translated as CASSLSGTSGSGTDTQYF.

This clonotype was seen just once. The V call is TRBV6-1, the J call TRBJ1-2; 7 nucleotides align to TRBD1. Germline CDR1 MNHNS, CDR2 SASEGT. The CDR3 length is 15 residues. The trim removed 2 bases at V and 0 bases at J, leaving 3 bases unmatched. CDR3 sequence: CASSELTGANYGYTF. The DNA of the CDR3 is TGTGCCAGCAGTGAACTTACAGGGGCTAACTATGGCTACACCTTC.

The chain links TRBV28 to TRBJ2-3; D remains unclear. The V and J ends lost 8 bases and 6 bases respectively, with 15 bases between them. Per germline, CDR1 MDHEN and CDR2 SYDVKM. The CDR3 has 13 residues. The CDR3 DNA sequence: TGTGCCAGCCTCGAGAGGAATCTGGATACGCAGTATTTT. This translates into CASLERNLDTQYF.

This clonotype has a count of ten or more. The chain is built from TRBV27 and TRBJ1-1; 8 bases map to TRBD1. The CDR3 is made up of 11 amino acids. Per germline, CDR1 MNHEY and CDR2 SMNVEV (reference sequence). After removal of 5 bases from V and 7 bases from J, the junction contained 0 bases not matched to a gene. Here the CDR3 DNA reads TGTGCCAGCAGTACAGGGGGTGAAGCTTTCTTT. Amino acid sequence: CASSTGGEAFF.

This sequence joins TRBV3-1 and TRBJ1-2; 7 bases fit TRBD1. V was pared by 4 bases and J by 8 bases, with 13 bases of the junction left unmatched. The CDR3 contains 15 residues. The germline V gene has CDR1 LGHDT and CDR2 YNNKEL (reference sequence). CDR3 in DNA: TGTGCCAGCAGCCCACGGGACAGTGGGACTCGAGGCTACACCTTC. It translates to CASSPRDSGTRGYTF.